This TCR beta chain was captured in a study of blood T cell repertoires in COVID-19. Study at large: Sources were T cells, B-cell-depleted T cells, or PBMCs; the material itself was cDNA or gDNA.

CDR3 length: 15 residues. V gave up 3 bases and J gave up 6 bases; unmatched junction bases: 10. From germline, CDR1 is KGHSH and CDR2 LQKENI. Measured with immunoSEQ multiplex PCR; TCRdb has only the in-frame clones, and not every one. The sample lists approximately 110,000 clones, about four fifths occurring once. The table lists this clone with a few counts. The V call is TRBV18, the J call TRBJ1-1; 7 bases agree with TRBD1. The receptor was isolated from a man at least 80 years old with acute or convalescent COVID-19. Material: peripheral blood. In DNA, the CDR3 is TGTGCCAGCTCACCTCGGACAGGCGGAGAGGCTGAAGCTTTCTTT. It translates to CASSPRTGGEAEAFF. Full variable domain (remainder filled in from reference TRBV18 and TRBJ1-1): NAGVMQNPRHLVRRRGQEARLRCSPMKGHSHVYWYRQLPEEGLKFMVYLQKENIIDESGMPKERFSAEFPKEGPSILRIQQVVRGDSAAYFCASSPRTGGEAEAFFGQGTRLTVV.